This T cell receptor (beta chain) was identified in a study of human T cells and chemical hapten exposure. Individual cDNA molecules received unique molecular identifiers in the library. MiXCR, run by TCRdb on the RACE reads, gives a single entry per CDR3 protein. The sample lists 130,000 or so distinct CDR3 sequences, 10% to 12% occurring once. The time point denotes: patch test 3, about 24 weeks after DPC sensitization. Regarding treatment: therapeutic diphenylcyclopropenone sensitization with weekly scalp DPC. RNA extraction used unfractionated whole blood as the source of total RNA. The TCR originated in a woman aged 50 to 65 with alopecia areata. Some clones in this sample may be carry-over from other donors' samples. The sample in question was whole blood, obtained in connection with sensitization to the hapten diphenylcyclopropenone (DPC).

The CDR3, as DNA: TGTGCCAGCAGCCCGGGACTAGCGGGTGTTCGAGCGAATACGCAGTATTTT. Its protein is CASSPGLAGVRANTQYF. V usage is TRBV7-2 and J usage is TRBJ2-3; 12 nucleotides agree with TRBD2. Losses at the gene ends were 5 bases for V and 7 bases for J; bases not matched to a gene: 13. Germline-derived CDR1 and CDR2 are SGHTA and FQGNSA. This CDR3 is built from 17 residues.